A single sample is the source of the 7 T cell receptor beta chains below, sequenced in a study of T cell clonotyping in hematopoietic cell transplantation. Here immunoSEQ multiplex PCR was the method, and the copy in TCRdb shows in-frame clones only, minus some. The repertoire includes around 4,300 clones, around 96% of them detected once, and approximately 2.6% sits in the top ten. The sequencing here drew on PBMCs, taken 100 days after allogeneic stem cell transplant. The receptors derive from a male patient aged 40 to 50 who had an allogeneic stem cell transplant from a related donor, so the T cells may come from the graft donor. Some clones in this sample may be carry-over from other donors' samples.

V is TRBV6-5 and J is TRBJ1-1; D uncertain. This CDR3 comprises 15 residues. Trimming left V 7 bases short and J 4 bases short, with 19 bases between. Germline CDR1 reads MNHEY; CDR2 reads SVGAGI. DNA for the CDR3: TGTGCCAGCAACGAAGGCCGGCTTTATTCCACTGAAGCTTTCTTT. This codes for CASNEGRLYSTEAFF.

The chain has TRBV29-1 and TRBJ1-1; no definite D call. V was pared by 7 bases and J by 0 bases, with 15 bases between. The CDR3 loop spans 14 amino acids. Germline V gene data show CDR1 as SQVTM and CDR2 as ANQGSEA. The CDR3 protein is CSGEGSAVNTEAFF. The CDR3 nucleotides are TGCAGCGGTGAGGGCTCGGCTGTGAACACTGAAGCTTTCTTT. Variable domain in full (rest from reference TRBV29-1 and TRBJ1-1): SAVISQKPSRDICQRGTSLTIQCQVDSQVTMMFWYRQQPGQSLTLIATANQGSEATYESGFVIDKFPISRPNLTFSTLTVSNMSPEDSSIYLCSGEGSAVNTEAFFGQGTRLTVV.

This clone has just one count. The J gene is TRBJ1-3, the V gene TRBV30; unclear D gene. The CDR3 contains 13 residues. V was clipped by 0 bases and J by 1 base, with 4 bases between them. Germline values: CDR1 GTSNPN, CDR2 SVGIG (reference sequence). CDR3 residues: CAWSVVSGNTIYF. The CDR3 region has the DNA TGTGCCTGGAGTGTGGTATCTGGAAACACCATATATTTT.

V and J are TRBV28 and TRBJ1-5; 10 nucleotides match TRBD1. The V and J ends lost 2 bases and 1 base, in that order; junction bases with no gene match: 5. Germline V CDR1 and CDR2: MDHEN, SYDVKM. This CDR3 has 17 amino acids. DNA of the CDR3: TGTGCCAGCAGTTTAACGGGACAGGGGACGAGCAATCAGCCCCAGCATTTT. Translating gives CASSLTGQGTSNQPQHF.

This clone is judged large. The same CDR3 arises from other DNA sequences in this sample as well. This rearrangement joins TRBV19 to TRBJ1-5; the D gene is possibly TRBD1 (5 bases). Germline V gene sequence: CDR1 LNHDA, CDR2 SQIVND (reference sequence). V was clipped by 4 bases and J by 7 bases, with 11 bases between them. CDR3 size: 13 residues. CDR3 amino acids: CASSTGNGQPQHF. In DNA form, the CDR3 reads TGTGCCAGTAGTACAGGGAATGGGCAGCCCCAGCATTTT.

The rearrangement links TRBV5-1 to TRBJ2-7, with a weak D call TRBD2 (6 bases). Trimming removed 5 bases at V and 2 bases at J, with 11 bases between. CDR1 is SGHRS, CDR2 YFSETQ, per germline. This CDR3 is built from 13 residues. The CDR3 region has the DNA TGCGCCAGCAGACTAGCTGGAACCTACGAGCAGTACTTC. It translates to CASRLAGTYEQYF.

V usage is TRBV27 and J usage is TRBJ2-7, with TRBD1 as a possible D gene (5 bases). Germline V lookup: CDR1 MNHEY, CDR2 SMNVEV (reference sequence). This CDR3 has 15 amino acids. V lost 5 bases and J 2 bases, leaving 16 bases between the germline ends. CDR3 amino acids: CASSTVVGRAYEQYF. The CDR3 nucleotides read TGTGCCAGCAGTACCGTGGTTGGCAGGGCCTACGAGCAGTACTTC.